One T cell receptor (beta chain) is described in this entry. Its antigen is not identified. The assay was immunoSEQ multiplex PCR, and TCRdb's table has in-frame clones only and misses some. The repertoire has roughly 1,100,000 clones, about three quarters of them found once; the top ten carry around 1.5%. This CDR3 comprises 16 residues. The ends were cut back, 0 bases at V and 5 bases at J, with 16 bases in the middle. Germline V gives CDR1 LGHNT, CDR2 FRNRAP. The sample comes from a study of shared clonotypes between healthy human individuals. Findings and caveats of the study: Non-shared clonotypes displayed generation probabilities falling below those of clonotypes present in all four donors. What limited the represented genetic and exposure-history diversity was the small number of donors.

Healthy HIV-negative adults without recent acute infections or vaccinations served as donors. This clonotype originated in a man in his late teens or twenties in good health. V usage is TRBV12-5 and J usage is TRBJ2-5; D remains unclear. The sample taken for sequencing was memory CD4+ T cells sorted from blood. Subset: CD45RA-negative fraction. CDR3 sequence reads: CASGLVLSTRSETQYF. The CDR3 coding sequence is TGTGCTAGTGGTTTGGTACTATCCACCCGCTCGGAGACCCAGTACTTC.